This T cell receptor (beta chain) appears in the sequencing data of a study of cytomegalovirus exposure and HLA in healthy donors. Study-wide findings and caveats: The later analysis indicated that the majority of CMV-associated TCR beta chains appeared HLA-restricted. The authors considered a cluster of highly shared sequence variants likely to be a sequencing artifact.

Looked up from germline, CDR1 is SGHTA and CDR2 is FQGNSA. The CDR3 consists of 13 residues. Points on this clone: Its cognate antigen is unknown. Sequence at one end of the junction differs from germline and may be a read error.

The PCR contained 60 Vbeta and 13 Jbeta primers. The table came from immunoSEQ multiplex PCR; TCRdb's copy has only in-frame clones and leaves some out. This sample has some 60,000 clones; under 80% occur once, and the top ten carry under 6%. The TCR sequence derives from a young woman in good health and CMV-seronegative. Sequenced: PBMCs. The J gene is TRBJ1-2, the V gene TRBV7-2, with unresolved D. CDR3 loop: CASSLGGTGKRCF. CDR3 coding DNA: TGTGCCAGCAGCTTAGGAGGCACGGGGAAGAGATGCTTC.